The 5 T cell receptor beta chains in this list originate from one sample, sequenced in a study of siplizumab effects on memory and regulatory T cells. Sequencing used immunoSEQ multiplex PCR; TCRdb keeps in-frame clones, though not all of them. Among 110,000 or so clones listed, 93% were seen once. Sequenced material: non-Treg CD4+ T cells sorted from blood. Receptors originate from a human donor in good health.

The chain combines TRBV19 with TRBJ1-2; a possible D gene is TRBD1 (5 bases). V was cut by 7 bases and J by 8 bases, with 20 bases left in between. The CDR3 consists of 14 residues. In germline, CDR1 is LNHDA, CDR2 SQIVND (reference sequence). CDR3 DNA: TGTGCCAGTAATCTAAGTGGGACCTCGGGAGGCTACACCTTC. As protein: CASNLSGTSGGYTF. The full variable domain, in which reference TRBV19 and TRBJ1-2 provide the parts outside the CDR3, is DGGITQSPKYLFRKEGQNVTLSCEQNLNHDAMYWYRQDPGQGLRLIYYSQIVNDFQKGDIAEGYSVSREKKESFPLTVTSAQKNPTAFYLCASNLSGTSGGYTFGSGTRLTVV.

The V gene is TRBV14, the J gene TRBJ2-1, with D possibly matching TRBD1 (5 bases). Trimming cost V 1 base and J 9 bases, with 16 bases left between them. The CDR3 contains 15 residues. CDR1 is SGHDN and CDR2 is FVKESK in the germline V gene. CDR3 region: CASSQVGAPVGEQFF. The CDR3 nucleotides read TGTGCCAGCAGCCAAGTAGGGGCACCAGTGGGTGAGCAGTTCTTC.

This sequence joins TRBV7-9 and TRBJ1-2, with 7 bases identical to TRBD1. The V and J ends lost 3 bases and 5 bases, in that order; junction bases with no gene match: 9. CDR1 SEHNR and CDR2 FQNEAQ come from the germline V gene (reference sequence). The CDR3 loop spans 15 amino acids. CDR3 loop: CASSFRSDREYGYTF. The CDR3, as DNA: TGTGCCAGCAGCTTCCGGTCCGACAGGGAGTATGGCTACACCTTC.

V usage is TRBV5-1 and J usage is TRBJ1-2, with TRBD1 identical over 8 bases. The germline gives CDR1 SGHRS, CDR2 YFSETQ. CDR3 length: 14 residues. J lost 4 bases, V lost 4 bases, and 6 bases had no gene match. CDR3 in amino acids: CASSRGQGGYGYTF. CDR3 nucleotide sequence: TGCGCCAGCAGCCGAGGACAGGGTGGCTATGGCTACACCTTC.

The chain employs TRBV11-2 and TRBJ2-3, with 8 bases lining up with TRBD2. The CDR3 runs to 15 residues. The V segment lost 8 bases and the J segment 6 bases; nucleotides outside the gene matches: 13. Germline V CDR1 and CDR2: SGHAT, FQNNGV. In DNA, the CDR3 is TGTGCCAGCGGCCGTGACGGGGGGGCCGTGGATACGCAGTATTTT. This gives the protein CASGRDGGAVDTQYF.